One and the same sample provided the 30 T cell receptor beta chains below, sequenced in a study of cytomegalovirus exposure and HLA in healthy donors. This PCR relied on a set of 60 Vbeta primers and 13 Jbeta primers. Sequencing was performed with immunoSEQ multiplex PCR; in TCRdb, only in-frame clones are kept and a portion is missing. The sample has about 87,000 clones; 6.5% to 8% are singletons. Sequenced: PBMCs. These receptors were taken from a middle-aged man in good health and CMV-seronegative.

This clone was observed a handful of times. J is TRBJ2-5 and V is TRBV29-1; possibly TRBD1 for D (5 bases). CDR3 length: 13 residues. Germline V gene sequence: CDR1 SQVTM, CDR2 ANQGSEA. Trimming removed 3 bases from V and 1 base from J, with 9 bases in between. The CDR3 sequence: CSVERQSQETQYF. CDR3 DNA: TGCAGCGTTGAGAGACAGAGCCAAGAGACCCAGTACTTC.

This clone was detected a few times. The chain employs TRBV6-5 and TRBJ1-1, with 9 bases matching TRBD1. The CDR3 totals 12 residues. The V gene's germline CDR1 is MNHEY and CDR2 SVGAGI. The ends lost 9 bases at V and 10 bases at J; junction bases unmatched: 9. The CDR3 spells CASSNMDRGAFF. The DNA of the CDR3 is TGTGCCAGTTCAAACATGGACAGGGGAGCTTTCTTT.

The chain employs TRBV5-4 and TRBJ1-1, with TRBD1 matching 9 bases. Germline lookup yields CDR1 SGHNT and CDR2 YYREEE (reference sequence). The V and J ends lost 4 bases and 4 bases, in that order; junction bases with no gene match: 8. CDR3 length equals 15 residues. CDR3 DNA sequence: TGTGCCAGCAGCAAAGACGGACAGGGGCGCACTGAAGCTTTCTTT. Residues: CASSKDGQGRTEAFF. The full variable domain, rest sourced from reference TRBV5-4 and TRBJ1-1, is ETGVTQSPTHLIKTRGQQVTLRCSSQSGHNTVSWYQQALGQGPQFIFQYYREEENGRGNFPPRFSGLQFPNYSSELNVNALELDDSALYLCASSKDGQGRTEAFFGQGTRLTVV.

The rearrangement joins TRBV18 to TRBJ2-4, with D perhaps TRBD2 (6 bases). This CDR3 contains 11 residues. V was cut by 6 bases and J by 8 bases, with 8 bases left in between. Germline CDR1 KGHSH, CDR2 LQKENI. CDR3 DNA sequence: TGTGCCAGCTCCGAGCGGGACATTCAGTACTTC. It specifies CASSERDIQYF.

The chain employs TRBV18 and TRBJ1-4; D perhaps matches TRBD1 (6 bases). V gave up 0 bases and J gave up 4 bases, with 18 bases separating them. Germline assignment: CDR1 KGHSH and CDR2 LQKENI. The CDR3 consists of 18 residues. The CDR3 loop is CASSPPGAGSSGNEKLFF. As DNA, the CDR3 is TGTGCCAGCTCACCACCGGGGGCTGGGAGCTCGGGTAATGAAAAACTGTTTTTT. The full variable domain, with the rest looked up from reference TRBV18 and TRBJ1-4, is NAGVMQNPRHLVRRRGQEARLRCSPMKGHSHVYWYRQLPEEGLKFMVYLQKENIIDESGMPKERFSAEFPKEGPSILRIQQVVRGDSAAYFCASSPPGAGSSGNEKLFFGSGTQLSVL.

The V gene is TRBV28, the J gene TRBJ1-2; D perhaps matches TRBD1 (6 bases). Germline assignment: CDR1 MDHEN and CDR2 SYDVKM. The CDR3 is made up of 13 amino acids. Trimming shortened V by 2 bases and J by 4 bases, and 8 bases separated the two germline ends. The CDR3 DNA reads TGTGCCAGCAGTTTAGGGGGCATCTATGGCTACACCTTC. This gives the protein CASSLGGIYGYTF.

CDR3 DNA sequence: TGTGCCAGTACTACGGGGCCGACAGGGCCCCTTTTCGAGCCCCAGCATTTT. This sequence encodes CASTTGPTGPLFEPQHF. This chain uses TRBV19 with TRBJ1-5; 7 bases are a match to TRBD1. The CDR3 loop spans 17 amino acids. Germline lookup yields CDR1 LNHDA and CDR2 SQIVND (reference sequence). The ends lost 7 bases at V and 8 bases at J; junction bases unmatched: 20.

A few counts support this clone. This chain connects TRBV2 to TRBJ1-1, with D possibly matching TRBD1 (5 bases). Trimming took 6 bases from V and 0 from J, leaving 11 bases between them. The CDR3 extends over 14 amino acids. CDR1 and CDR2 from the germline V gene are SNHLY and FYNNEI. The CDR3 sequence is CASRGGRMNTEAFF. The CDR3 DNA reads TGTGCCAGCAGGGGGGGACGGATGAACACTGAAGCTTTCTTT.

This clone has only a few counts. The chain links TRBV6-5 to TRBJ1-2; weak D call: TRBD1 (6 bases). Trimming stripped 6 bases from V and 4 bases from J, with 15 bases between. This CDR3 contains 14 residues. Germline V lookup: CDR1 MNHEY, CDR2 SVGAGI. The CDR3 DNA follows: TGTGCCAGCAGGACAGGAGTCGGGATCTATGGCTACACCTTC. Residues: CASRTGVGIYGYTF.

This clone was observed a few times. The rearrangement uses TRBV15 and TRBJ1-1; TRBD1 matches at 11 bases. Germline V gene data show CDR1 as LNHNV and CDR2 as YYDKDF (reference sequence). The CDR3 loop spans 15 amino acids. Trimming at V came to 2 bases and at J to 8 bases, leaving 7 bases not matched to a gene. CDR3 region: CATSRRPGTGGEAFF. The CDR3 coding sequence is TGTGCCACCAGCAGACGCCCCGGGACAGGGGGGGAAGCTTTCTTT.

This clone was observed a few times. This chain uses TRBV5-1 with TRBJ1-2, with no clear D. The V gene's germline CDR1 is SGHRS and CDR2 YFSETQ. The V end lost 1 base, the J end lost 3 bases, and 10 bases lay between the germline ends. The CDR3 is made up of 14 amino acids. The CDR3 is CASSLYGVDYGYTF. The CDR3 coding sequence is TGCGCCAGCAGCTTGTACGGGGTGGACTATGGCTACACCTTC.

This clone was observed a single time. V usage is TRBV11-2 and J usage is TRBJ1-3; 9 nucleotides match TRBD1. The CDR3 extends over 16 amino acids. From germline, CDR1 is SGHAT and CDR2 FQNNGV. Unmatched junction bases numbered 5, after V lost 5 bases and J lost 0 bases. The CDR3 region is CASSDTGGFSGNTIYF. CDR3 coding DNA: TGTGCCAGCAGCGATACAGGGGGCTTCTCTGGAAACACCATATATTTT.

This clone showed up just a few times. The sample contains more than one DNA sequence encoding this CDR3. V usage is TRBV6-1 and J usage is TRBJ1-4; no firm D call. This CDR3 spans 15 amino acids. CDR1 is MNHNS, CDR2 SASEGT, per germline. Trimming stripped 5 bases from V and 3 bases from J, with 13 bases between. The CDR3 loop is CASSNEAVANEKLFF. For the CDR3, the DNA is TGTGCCAGCAGTAACGAGGCGGTCGCTAATGAAAAACTGTTTTTT.

This clone was counted only a few times. J is TRBJ1-5 and V is TRBV28; 10 nucleotides align to TRBD1. The V gene end was trimmed by 7 bases and the J gene end by 5 bases; junction bases not matched to a gene: 2. The CDR3 loop spans 13 amino acids. CDR1 is MDHEN, CDR2 SYDVKM, per germline. The CDR3 DNA reads as TGTGCCAGCACGACAGGGGGCTATCAGCCCCAGCATTTT. It encodes CASTTGGYQPQHF.

The sample holds a few counts of this clone. The rearrangement uses TRBV7-6 and TRBJ2-5; weak D call: TRBD2 (6 bases). V lost 5 bases and J 5 bases, leaving 6 bases between the germline ends. Germline assignment: CDR1 SGHVS and CDR2 FNYEAQ. The CDR3 length is 11 residues. The CDR3 DNA follows: TGTGCCAGCAGCGGGGGGGAGACCCAGTACTTC. Its protein is CASSGGETQYF.

The rearrangement joins TRBV2 to TRBJ2-3; no clear D gene. Germline V lookup: CDR1 SNHLY, CDR2 FYNNEI. V was clipped by 8 bases and J by 2 bases, with 8 bases between them. The CDR3 has 12 residues. This CDR3 reads CASSSDTDTQYF. CDR3 DNA sequence: TGTGCCAGCTCGTCAGACACAGATACGCAGTATTTT. Using reference TRBV2 and TRBJ2-3 for the parts outside the CDR3, the full variable domain is EPEVTQTPSHQVTQMGQEVILRCVPISNHLYFYWYRQILGQKVEFLVSFYNNEISEKSEIFDDQFSVERPDGSNFTLKIRSTKLEDSAMYFCASSSDTDTQYFGPGTRLTVL.

This clone was observed a handful of times. This chain links TRBV10-3 with TRBJ1-2; the D is unclear. CDR3 size: 13 residues. CDR1 and CDR2 (germline): ENHRY, SYGVKD. V lost 2 bases and J lost 2, with 6 bases in between. The CDR3 bases are TGTGCCATCAGTGAGGAGGGAAACTATGGCTACACCTTC. This codes for CAISEEGNYGYTF.

The table lists this clone with a few counts. This chain connects TRBV7-8 to TRBJ1-1, with D tentatively TRBD1 (6 bases). The CDR3 runs to 13 residues. In germline, CDR1 is SGHVS, CDR2 FQNEAQ. The V end lost 2 bases, the J end lost 9 bases, and 13 bases lay between the germline ends. The CDR3 spells CASSLRGANKAFF. CDR3 coding DNA: TGTGCCAGCAGCTTACGGGGGGCCAACAAAGCTTTCTTT.

CDR3 sequence (DNA): TGTGCCAGCAGTTTCCCAGACAGGGTCGGTGGCTACACCTTC. Its translation is CASSFPDRVGGYTF. The chain is built from TRBV28 and TRBJ1-2, with 7 bases identical to TRBD1. J lost 7 bases, V lost 3 bases, and 8 bases had no gene match. The germline CDR1 and CDR2 sequences are MDHEN and SYDVKM. The CDR3 has 14 amino acids.

This clone occurred a few times. V is TRBV23-1 and J is TRBJ1-1, with D possibly matching TRBD1 (6 bases). TRBV23-1 is placed among ORFs of uncertain function. The CDR3 has 16 amino acids. V lost 1 base, J lost 2 bases, and 14 bases lay in between. The CDR3 DNA follows: TGCGCCAGCAGTCAATGGGAGAACAGGGCTAACACTGAAGCTTTCTTT. Encoded protein: CASSQWENRANTEAFF.

The chain employs TRBV7-9 and TRBJ1-1; no clear D. The CDR3 is 12 residues long. Germline V gene sequence: CDR1 SEHNR, CDR2 FQNEAQ (reference sequence). V lost 0 bases, J lost 8 bases, and 7 bases lay in between. The CDR3 loop is CASSLAAEEAFF. DNA for the CDR3: TGTGCCAGCAGCTTAGCAGCGGAGGAAGCTTTCTTT.

This clone appeared a few times. The V and J genes are TRBV15 and TRBJ2-6; weak D call: TRBD1 (5 bases). CDR3 size: 15 residues. Germline V gene lookup returns CDR1 LNHNV and CDR2 YYDKDF (reference sequence). V dropped 5 bases and J dropped 0 bases, with 8 bases sitting between them. The CDR3 DNA reads as TGTGCCACCAGCGCAACAGGCTCTGGGGCCAACGTCCTGACTTTC. This translates into CATSATGSGANVLTF.

This clone came up a few times. V usage is TRBV7-9 and J usage is TRBJ2-5; weak D call: TRBD2 (6 bases). The CDR3 contains 16 residues. CDR1 and CDR2 (germline): SEHNR, FQNEAQ (reference sequence). V dropped 1 base and J dropped 7 bases, with 19 bases sitting between them. The CDR3 loop reads CASSLVTRDLGWTQYF. In nucleotides, the CDR3 is TGTGCCAGCAGCTTAGTAACGCGGGATTTGGGGTGGACCCAGTACTTC.

The V gene is TRBV2, the J gene TRBJ2-6; D is ambiguous. CDR3 length equals 13 residues. The V gene's germline CDR1 is SNHLY and CDR2 FYNNEI. V was pared by 3 bases and J by 8 bases, with 8 bases between. The CDR3 DNA reads as TGTGCCAGCAGTGATGAGTCCTCCAACGTCCTGACTTTC. It yields the protein CASSDESSNVLTF. The full variable domain, rest sourced from reference TRBV2 and TRBJ2-6, is EPEVTQTPSHQVTQMGQEVILRCVPISNHLYFYWYRQILGQKVEFLVSFYNNEISEKSEIFDDQFSVERPDGSNFTLKIRSTKLEDSAMYFCASSDESSNVLTFGAGSRLTVL.

In its sample, this clone was seen a few times. The rearrangement links TRBV6-5 to TRBJ1-1; TRBD1 matches 9 bases. Trimming cost V 4 bases and J 4 bases; bases outside gene matches: 4. Germline CDR1 MNHEY, CDR2 SVGAGI. The CDR3 sequence is 14 residues long. CDR3 DNA sequence: TGTGCCAGCAGTTCCTCACAGGGGGCCACTGAAGCTTTCTTT. Translated, it gives CASSSSQGATEAFF.

The rearrangement joins TRBV7-9 to TRBJ1-2, with a weak D call TRBD1 (5 bases). Germline V lookup: CDR1 SEHNR, CDR2 FQNEAQ (reference sequence). V dropped 3 bases and J dropped 7 bases, with 18 bases sitting between them. This CDR3 has 15 amino acids. CDR3 DNA sequence: TGTGCCAGCAGCTTTGCAGGGAATTTCCCAGGTGGCTACACCTTC. The encoded protein is CASSFAGNFPGGYTF.

There are a few counts of this clone. The chain couples TRBV28 to TRBJ1-4; D remains ambiguous. The CDR3 has 14 amino acids. V was clipped by 3 bases and J by 0 bases, with 5 bases between them. CDR1 is MDHEN and CDR2 is SYDVKM in the germline V gene. The CDR3 is CASSFPATNEKLFF. Written as DNA, the CDR3 is TGTGCCAGCAGTTTCCCGGCAACTAATGAAAAACTGTTTTTT.

This clone was counted only a few times. The CDR3 is CASSSPGQLFGSSYEQYF. As DNA, the CDR3 is TGTGCCAGCAGCTCCCCAGGGCAGCTTTTCGGTAGCTCCTACGAGCAGTACTTC. The chain employs TRBV28 and TRBJ2-7; weak D call: TRBD1 (5 bases). CDR1 and CDR2 from the germline V gene are MDHEN and SYDVKM. The CDR3 sequence is 18 residues long. The V gene lost 6 bases and the J gene lost 0 bases, with 24 bases spanning the gap.

The rearrangement links TRBV28 to TRBJ2-7; TRBD2 matches at 8 bases. The ends lost 2 bases at V and 5 bases at J; junction bases unmatched: 14. Germline CDR1 reads MDHEN; CDR2 reads SYDVKM. This CDR3 is 17 amino acids long. CDR3 amino acids: CASSLAASGPAGDEQYF. DNA for the CDR3: TGTGCCAGCAGTTTAGCCGCTAGCGGGCCAGCCGGGGACGAGCAGTACTTC. The full variable domain, in which reference TRBV28 and TRBJ2-7 provide the parts outside the CDR3, is DVKVTQSSRYLVKRTGEKVFLECVQDMDHENMFWYRQDPGLGLRLIYFSYDVKMKEKGDIPEGYSVSREKKERFSLILESASTNQTSMYLCASSLAASGPAGDEQYFGPGTRLTVT.

The chain links TRBV9 to TRBJ1-6; D is uncertain. The V gene's germline CDR1 is SGDLS and CDR2 YYNGEE. The CDR3 contains 14 residues. Trimming shortened V by 0 bases and J by 7 bases, and 8 bases separated the two germline ends. This chain's CDR3 is CASSVVADNSPLHF. In DNA form, the CDR3 reads TGTGCCAGCAGCGTAGTAGCAGACAATTCACCCCTCCACTTT.